One sample yielded the 25 T cell receptor beta chains listed below, sequenced in a study of CD8 T cells in ankylosing spondylitis. MiXCR, run by TCRdb on the 5' RACE reads, gives a single entry per CDR3 protein. Of around 150,000 distinct CDR3 sequences detected, 40% to 50% appear once; the ten largest clones hold roughly 15%. Sequencing input: synovial fluid, either unsorted or a sorted T cell fraction (not recorded which). The receptors here all came from a male donor with ankylosing spondylitis.

The chain couples TRBV11-1 to TRBJ1-6, with a possible D match to TRBD1 (5 bases). Germline V lookup: CDR1 SGHAT, CDR2 FQDESV (reference sequence). Trimming removed 1 base from V and 0 bases from J, with 19 bases in between. The CDR3 covers 20 residues. CDR3 region: CASSLGDSKYPSSYNSPLHF. DNA for the CDR3: TGTGCCAGCAGCTTAGGCGACAGCAAATATCCGAGCTCCTATAATTCACCCCTCCACTTT.

In this sample, this clonotype turned up a few times. The rearrangement joins TRBV20-1 to TRBJ2-7; TRBD2 might be the D (6 bases). CDR1 is DFQATT, CDR2 SNEGSKA, per germline (reference sequence). The CDR3 covers 14 residues. The germline V and J ends were trimmed by 4 bases and 1 base, with 14 bases remaining between them. CDR3 amino acids: CSANPRLDSYEQYF. The CDR3 nucleotides are TGCAGTGCTAACCCCAGACTAGATTCCTACGAGCAGTACTTC.

This clonotype was recorded a few times. J is TRBJ2-1 and V is TRBV5-1; TRBD2 matches 13 bases. Germline values: CDR1 SGHRS, CDR2 YFSETQ. The CDR3 sequence is 16 residues long. The trim removed 4 bases at V and 6 bases at J, leaving 7 bases unmatched. The CDR3 DNA sequence: TGCGCCAGCAGCCCCTGGACTAGCGGGAGTGGCAATGAGCAGTTCTTC. Protein: CASSPWTSGSGNEQFF.

This sequence joins TRBV7-8 and TRBJ1-1; D gene ambiguous. Germline V CDR1 and CDR2: SGHVS, FQNEAQ. Trimming removed 5 bases from V and 0 bases from J, with 13 bases in between. The CDR3 loop spans 15 amino acids. The DNA of the CDR3 is TGTGCCAGCAGCCACCGGCGGCTGATGAACACTGAAGCTTTCTTT. It encodes CASSHRRLMNTEAFF.

The chain joins TRBV7-6 to TRBJ2-2; D gene ambiguous. CDR1 SGHVS and CDR2 FNYEAQ come from the germline V gene. The CDR3 sequence is 12 residues long. V lost 5 bases and J 6 bases, leaving 7 bases between the germline ends. The CDR3 coding sequence is TGTGCCAGCAGCCGTGGGCCCGGGGAGCTGTTTTTT. This encodes CASSRGPGELFF.

The chain combines TRBV5-1 with TRBJ2-7; D might be TRBD1 (5 bases). Looked up from germline, CDR1 is SGHRS and CDR2 is YFSETQ. Trimming took off 8 bases at V and 0 bases at J, with 15 bases between the two ends. The CDR3 is made up of 14 amino acids. The CDR3 DNA reads TGCGCCAGGACCTGGGGCAGGGACTCCTACGAGCAGTACTTC. Its translation is CARTWGRDSYEQYF.

This clonotype was recorded a few times. The rearrangement uses TRBV10-3 and TRBJ2-5; 9 bases map to TRBD1. Per germline, CDR1 ENHRY and CDR2 SYGVKD. There are 14 residues in the CDR3. After removal of 10 bases from V and 7 bases from J, the junction contained 13 bases not matched to a gene. The chain's CDR3 is CATRPGQGFWTQYF. DNA for the CDR3: TGTGCCACCCGACCGGGACAGGGATTTTGGACCCAGTACTTC.

This clonotype was counted between two and nine times. No conserved phenylalanine or tryptophan is present at the end of the CDR3, so a read error is the likely explanation. The DNA is omitted, as the CDR3 cannot be located on it reliably, and the CDR3 follows TCRdb's listing. This chain connects TRBV28 to TRBJ2-7; the D call of TRBD2 is as the table states it, not checked on the DNA. From its first to its last residue, the CDR3 has 11 amino acids. Germline CDR1 reads MDHEN; CDR2 reads SYDVKM. The CDR3 here is CASSSEGQEVL.

The sample holds one count of this clonotype. The V and J genes are TRBV12-3 or TRBV12-4 and TRBJ2-7; possible D gene TRBD1, 6 bases. This CDR3 has 13 residues. Deletions cut 6 bases from V and 3 bases from J, with 12 bases between. This chain's CDR3 is CASSQQGRYEQYF. The CDR3 bases are TGTGCCAGCAGCCAACAGGGTCGCTACGAGCAGTACTTC.

The chain is built from TRBV3-1 and TRBJ2-3; 7 bases fit TRBD1. In germline, CDR1 is LGHDT, CDR2 YNNKEL (reference sequence). V shed 3 bases, J shed 0 bases, and the junction held 3 bases outside the gene matches. The CDR3 is 15 amino acids. Written as DNA, the CDR3 is TGTGCCAGCAGCCAGGGACAGTCTAGCACAGATACGCAGTATTTT. Amino acids: CASSQGQSSTDTQYF.

This clonotype was counted a few times. This chain links TRBV11-2 with TRBJ2-1, with D hard to call. Germline V gene data show CDR1 as SGHAT and CDR2 as FQNNGV. The CDR3 has 16 residues. Trimming took off 4 bases at V and 0 bases at J, with 13 bases between the two ends. The CDR3 DNA reads as TGTGCCAGCAGCTCCTATGGTAATCGCTCCTACAATGAGCAGTTCTTC. Translated: CASSSYGNRSYNEQFF.

The chain combines TRBV28 with TRBJ2-7; a possible D gene is TRBD2 (5 bases). The CDR3 runs to 14 residues. The V end lost 3 bases, the J end lost 0 bases, and 9 bases lay between the germline ends. The V gene's germline CDR1 is MDHEN and CDR2 SYDVKM. The CDR3 bases are TGTGCCAGCAGTTTTGGACTCCACTCCTACGAGCAGTACTTC. Encoded protein: CASSFGLHSYEQYF. The variable domain in full, with the rest retrieved from reference TRBV28 and TRBJ2-7, is DVKVTQSSRYLVKRTGEKVFLECVQDMDHENMFWYRQDPGLGLRLIYFSYDVKMKEKGDIPEGYSVSREKKERFSLILESASTNQTSMYLCASSFGLHSYEQYFGPGTRLTVT.

This clonotype was seen a handful of times. This chain links TRBV12-3 or TRBV12-4 with TRBJ2-1; 12 positions match TRBD2. This CDR3 contains 16 residues. V was pared by 5 bases and J by 7 bases, with 9 bases of the junction left unmatched. The CDR3 sequence: CASSPLTSGSFNEQFF. Written as DNA, the CDR3 is TGTGCCAGCAGTCCTTTGACTAGCGGGAGTTTTAATGAGCAGTTCTTC.

This clonotype was seen only a few times. The chain combines TRBV6-5 with TRBJ1-2; the match to TRBD1 covers 7 bases. V was clipped by 5 bases and J by 5 bases; unmatched bases: 5. CDR1 and CDR2 (germline): MNHEY, SVGAGI. The CDR3 runs to 13 residues. Here the CDR3 DNA reads TGTGCCAGCAGTAACGACAGGGAGTATGGCTACACCTTC. Encoded protein: CASSNDREYGYTF.

This sequence joins TRBV28 and TRBJ2-1, with unresolved D. The V and J ends lost 3 bases and 12 bases respectively, with 9 bases between them. The CDR3 covers 11 residues. Germline loops: CDR1 MDHEN, CDR2 SYDVKM. CDR3 residues: CASSFGDMQFF. The CDR3 DNA reads as TGTGCCAGCAGTTTTGGGGATATGCAGTTCTTC.

The V gene is TRBV12-3 or TRBV12-4, the J gene TRBJ1-1; the D gene is possibly TRBD1 (6 bases). The CDR3 contains 13 residues. V lost 7 bases and J 1 base, leaving 10 bases between the germline ends. The CDR3 nucleotides are TGTGCCAGCATTACAGGGAGGAACACTGAAGCTTTCTTT. Translation gives CASITGRNTEAFF.

This clonotype was observed a handful of times. CDR3 nucleotide sequence: TGTGCCTGGAGTGTAGACAGTTCACTGAACACCGGGGAGCTGTTTTTT. Translated: CAWSVDSSLNTGELFF. This chain connects TRBV30 to TRBJ2-2, with D possibly matching TRBD1 (5 bases). The V gene's germline CDR1 is GTSNPN and CDR2 SVGIG (reference sequence). The CDR3 sequence is 16 residues long. V shed 0 bases and J shed 1 base, with 12 bases lying between them. The full variable domain, in which reference TRBV30 and TRBJ2-2 provide the parts outside the CDR3, is SQTIHQWPATLVQPVGSPLSLECTVEGTSNPNLYWYRQAAGRGLQLLFYSVGIGQISSEVPQNLSASRPQDRQFILSSKKLLLSDSGFYLCAWSVDSSLNTGELFFGEGSRLTVL.

V gene TRBV12-3 or TRBV12-4 combines with J gene TRBJ2-5; D is possibly TRBD1 or TRBD2 (5 bases each). The CDR3 has 17 residues. Trimming removed 3 bases from V and 3 bases from J, with 20 bases in between. This CDR3 is CASSLVLGAWVEETQYF. CDR3 DNA sequence: TGTGCCAGCAGTTTGGTGCTCGGGGCCTGGGTGGAAGAGACCCAGTACTTC.

The CDR3 loop reads CASSLWSGRAGYEQYF. The CDR3 DNA follows: TGTGCCAGCAGTTTATGGAGCGGGAGGGCCGGATACGAGCAGTACTTC. The rearrangement links TRBV28 to TRBJ2-7; 10 nucleotides agree with TRBD2. This CDR3 spans 16 amino acids. The V gene end was trimmed by 0 bases and the J gene end by 4 bases; junction bases not matched to a gene: 6. From germline, CDR1 is MDHEN and CDR2 SYDVKM.

Ten or more counts support this clonotype. The chain links TRBV7-9 to TRBJ2-7; D is tentatively TRBD1 or TRBD2 (5 bases each). Deletions cut 3 bases from V and 4 bases from J, with 16 bases between. The CDR3 runs to 15 residues. Germline CDR1 reads SEHNR; CDR2 reads FQNEAQ (reference sequence). This chain's CDR3 is CASSLVLGELYEQYF. CDR3 nucleotides: TGTGCCAGCAGCTTGGTGTTGGGGGAATTATACGAGCAGTACTTC.

The chain recombines TRBV25-1 with TRBJ2-1; D tentatively reads TRBD1 or TRBD2 (5 bases each). Looked up from germline, CDR1 is MGHDK and CDR2 is SYGVNS. The V end was cut by 4 bases, the J end by 15 bases, with 16 bases between. CDR3 size: 12 residues. This CDR3 is CASSAELGVLFF. The CDR3 DNA is TGTGCCAGCAGTGCGGAACTGGGGGTACTGTTCTTC.

The chain recombines TRBV6-1 with TRBJ2-1; possible D gene TRBD1, 6 bases. This CDR3 has 14 residues. Trimming removed 6 bases at V and 2 bases at J, with 11 bases between. From germline, CDR1 is MNHNS and CDR2 SASEGT. The CDR3 loop reads CASRRDNPYNEQFF. CDR3 sequence (DNA): TGTGCCAGCAGAAGGGACAACCCCTACAATGAGCAGTTCTTC.

This rearrangement joins TRBV27 to TRBJ2-7; 8 bases are a match to TRBD2. CDR1 is MNHEY, CDR2 SMNVEV, per germline (reference sequence). This CDR3 contains 13 residues. V shed 6 bases and J 4 bases; nucleotides not matched to a gene: 5. CDR3 sequence reads: CASRGLGPYEQYF. The CDR3 coding sequence is TGTGCCAGCAGGGGACTAGGTCCATACGAGCAGTACTTC.

The chain joins TRBV4-1 to TRBJ1-2; D is ambiguous. V lost 2 bases and J lost 4, with 20 bases in between. This CDR3 spans 17 amino acids. The germline CDR1 and CDR2 sequences are MGHRA and YSYEKL. The CDR3 reads CASSQLAFAPWGYGYTF. CDR3 bases: TGCGCCAGCAGCCAACTTGCTTTTGCCCCGTGGGGCTATGGCTACACCTTC.

The chain has TRBV29-1 and TRBJ2-3; D uncertain. Trimming removed 2 bases from V and 4 bases from J, with 10 bases in between. Germline V lookup: CDR1 SQVTM, CDR2 ANQGSEA. The CDR3 totals 13 residues. The CDR3 sequence: CSVEWGTADTQYF. The CDR3 bases are TGCAGCGTTGAATGGGGAACCGCAGATACGCAGTATTTT.